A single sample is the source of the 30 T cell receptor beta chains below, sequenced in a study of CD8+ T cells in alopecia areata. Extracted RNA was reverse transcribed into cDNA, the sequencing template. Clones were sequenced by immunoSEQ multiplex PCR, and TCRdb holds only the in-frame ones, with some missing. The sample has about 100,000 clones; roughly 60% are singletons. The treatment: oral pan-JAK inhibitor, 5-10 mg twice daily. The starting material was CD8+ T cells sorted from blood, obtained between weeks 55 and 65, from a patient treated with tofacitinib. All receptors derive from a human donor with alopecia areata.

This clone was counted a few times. This CDR3 reads CASSYDRGNQPQHF. The CDR3 nucleotides read TGCGCCAGCAGTTATGACAGGGGTAATCAGCCCCAGCATTTT. The V call is TRBV10-2, the J call TRBJ1-5; 8 bases line up with TRBD1. Germline V gives CDR1 WSHSY, CDR2 SAAADI. The V gene end was trimmed by 5 bases and the J gene end by 4 bases; junction bases not matched to a gene: 4. CDR3 length equals 14 residues.

The CDR3 nucleotides are TGTGCCAGCAGTTACGAGGGGGCTGCGGACGAGCAGTACTTC. Its translation: CASSYEGAADEQYF. The chain has TRBV6-6 and TRBJ2-7, with 7 bases fitting TRBD1. The CDR3 has 14 residues. V trimming: 2 bases; J trimming: 5 bases; junction bases outside the gene matches: 6. In germline, CDR1 is MNHNY, CDR2 SVGAGI (reference sequence).

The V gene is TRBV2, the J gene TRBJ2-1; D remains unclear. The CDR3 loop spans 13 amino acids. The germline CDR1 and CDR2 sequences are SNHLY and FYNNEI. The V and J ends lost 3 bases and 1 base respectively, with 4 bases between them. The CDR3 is CASSDRSYNEQFF. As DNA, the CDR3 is TGTGCCAGCAGTGATAGGTCCTACAATGAGCAGTTCTTC.

CDR3 residues: CASSYYRTSGGETQYF. In DNA, the CDR3 is TGTGCCAGCAGCTACTACCGGACTAGCGGGGGCGAGACCCAGTACTTC. This chain connects TRBV13 to TRBJ2-5, with 13 bases aligning to TRBD2. CDR1 is PRHDT and CDR2 is FYEKMQ in the germline V gene (reference sequence). The CDR3 is 16 residues long. V was clipped by 4 bases and J by 5 bases; unmatched bases: 7.

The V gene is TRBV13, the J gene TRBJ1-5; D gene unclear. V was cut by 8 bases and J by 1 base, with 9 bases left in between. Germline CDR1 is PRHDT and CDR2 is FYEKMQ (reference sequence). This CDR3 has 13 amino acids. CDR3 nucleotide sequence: TGTGCCAGCTCGTATGGGAGCAATCAGCCCCAGCATTTT. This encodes CASSYGSNQPQHF.

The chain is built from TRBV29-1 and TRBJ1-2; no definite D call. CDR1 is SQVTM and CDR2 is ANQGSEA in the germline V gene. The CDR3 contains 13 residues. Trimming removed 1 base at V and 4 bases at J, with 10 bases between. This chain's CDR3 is CSVEVRGRYGYTF. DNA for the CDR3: TGCAGCGTTGAAGTGAGAGGACGCTATGGCTACACCTTC. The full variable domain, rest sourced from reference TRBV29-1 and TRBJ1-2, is SAVISQKPSRDICQRGTSLTIQCQVDSQVTMMFWYRQQPGQSLTLIATANQGSEATYESGFVIDKFPISRPNLTFSTLTVSNMSPEDSSIYLCSVEVRGRYGYTFGSGTRLTVV.

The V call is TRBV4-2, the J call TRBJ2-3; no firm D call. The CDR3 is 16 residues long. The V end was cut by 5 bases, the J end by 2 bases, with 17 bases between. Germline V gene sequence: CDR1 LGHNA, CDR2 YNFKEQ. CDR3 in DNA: TGTGCCAGCAGCTTAGTGTCGACGGTAGTCACAGATACGCAGTATTTT. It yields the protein CASSLVSTVVTDTQYF.

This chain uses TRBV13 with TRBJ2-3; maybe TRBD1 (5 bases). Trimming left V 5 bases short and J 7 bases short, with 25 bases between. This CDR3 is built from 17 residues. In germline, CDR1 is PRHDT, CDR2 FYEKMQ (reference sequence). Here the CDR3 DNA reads TGTGCCAGCAGCGCCCGACAGAGCCGGCGTCTTGCGAATACGCAGTATTTT. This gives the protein CASSARQSRRLANTQYF.

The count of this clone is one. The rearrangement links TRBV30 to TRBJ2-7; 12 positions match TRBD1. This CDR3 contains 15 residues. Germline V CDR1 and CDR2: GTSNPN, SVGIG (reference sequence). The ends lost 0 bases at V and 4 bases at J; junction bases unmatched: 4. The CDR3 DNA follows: TGTGCCTGGAGTGTAGGGACAGGGGGCTTGTACGAGCAGTACTTC. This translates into CAWSVGTGGLYEQYF.

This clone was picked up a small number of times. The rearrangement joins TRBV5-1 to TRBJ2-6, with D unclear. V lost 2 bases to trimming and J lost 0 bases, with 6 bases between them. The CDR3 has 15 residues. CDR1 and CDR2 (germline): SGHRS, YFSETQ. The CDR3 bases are TGCGCCAGCAGCTTAGGGATCTCTGGGGCCAACGTCCTGACTTTC. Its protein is CASSLGISGANVLTF.

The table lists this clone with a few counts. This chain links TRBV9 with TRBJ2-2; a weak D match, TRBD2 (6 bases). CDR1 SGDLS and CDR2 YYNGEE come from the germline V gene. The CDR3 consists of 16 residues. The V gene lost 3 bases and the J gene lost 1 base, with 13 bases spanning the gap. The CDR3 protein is CASSGLRGENTGELFF. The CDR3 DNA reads TGTGCCAGCAGCGGCCTCCGCGGGGAGAACACCGGGGAGCTGTTTTTT.

The CDR3: CASSEYLGITYEQYF. The CDR3 nucleotides are TGTGCCAGCAGTGAATATTTGGGGATAACCTACGAGCAGTACTTC. The chain uses TRBV6-1 and TRBJ2-7, with D uncertain. CDR3 length equals 15 residues. CDR1 is MNHNS, CDR2 SASEGT, per germline. With 2 bases removed from V and 2 bases from J, the gap between germline ends came to 13 bases.

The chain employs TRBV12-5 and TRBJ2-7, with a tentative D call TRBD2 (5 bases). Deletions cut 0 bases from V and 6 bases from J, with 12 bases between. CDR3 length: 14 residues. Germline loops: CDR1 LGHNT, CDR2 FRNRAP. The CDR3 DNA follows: TGTGCTAGTGGTTTGGTGGGGAGAGGGCTCGAGCAGTACTTC. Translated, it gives CASGLVGRGLEQYF.

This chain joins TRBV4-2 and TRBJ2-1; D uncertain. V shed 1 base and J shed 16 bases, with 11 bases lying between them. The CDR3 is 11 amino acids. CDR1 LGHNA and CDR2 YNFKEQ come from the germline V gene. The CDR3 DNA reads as TGTGCCAGCAGCCAAGTAGGAAGGCACTTCTTC. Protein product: CASSQVGRHFF.

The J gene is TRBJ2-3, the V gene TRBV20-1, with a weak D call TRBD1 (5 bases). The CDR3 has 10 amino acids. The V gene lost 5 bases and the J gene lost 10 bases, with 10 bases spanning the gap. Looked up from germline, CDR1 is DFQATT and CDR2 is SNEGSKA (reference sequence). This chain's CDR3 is CSALDTAQYF. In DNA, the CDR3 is TGCAGTGCTCTGGACACGGCGCAGTATTTT.

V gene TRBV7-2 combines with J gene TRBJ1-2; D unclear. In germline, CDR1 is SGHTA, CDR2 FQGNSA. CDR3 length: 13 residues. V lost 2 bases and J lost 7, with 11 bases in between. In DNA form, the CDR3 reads TGTGCCAGCAGCTTAATCGGGGATAGTGGCTACACCTTC. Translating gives CASSLIGDSGYTF.

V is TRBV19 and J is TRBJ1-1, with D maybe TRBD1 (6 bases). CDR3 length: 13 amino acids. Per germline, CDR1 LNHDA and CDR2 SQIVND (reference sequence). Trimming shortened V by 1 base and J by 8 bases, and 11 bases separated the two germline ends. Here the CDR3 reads CASSIVQGLEAFF. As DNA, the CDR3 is TGTGCCAGTAGTATAGTTCAGGGGCTGGAAGCTTTCTTT.

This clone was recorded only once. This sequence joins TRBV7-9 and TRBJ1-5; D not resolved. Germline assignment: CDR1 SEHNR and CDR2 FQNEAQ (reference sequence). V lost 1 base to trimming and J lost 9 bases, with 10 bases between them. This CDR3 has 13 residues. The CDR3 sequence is CASSLDAARPQHF. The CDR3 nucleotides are TGTGCCAGCAGCTTAGACGCGGCGCGGCCCCAGCATTTT.

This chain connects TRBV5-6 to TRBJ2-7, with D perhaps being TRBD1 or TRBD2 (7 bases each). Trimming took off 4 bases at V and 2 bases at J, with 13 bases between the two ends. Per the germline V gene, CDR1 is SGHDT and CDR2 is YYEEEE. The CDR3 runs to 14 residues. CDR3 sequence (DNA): TGTGCCAGCAGCAGCGGGACAGCCACCTACGAGCAGTACTTC. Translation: CASSSGTATYEQYF.

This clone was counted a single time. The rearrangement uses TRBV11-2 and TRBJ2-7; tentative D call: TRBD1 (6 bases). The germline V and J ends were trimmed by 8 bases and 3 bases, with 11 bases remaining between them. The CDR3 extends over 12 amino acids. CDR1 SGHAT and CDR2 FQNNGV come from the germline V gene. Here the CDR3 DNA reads TGTGCCAGCGTCACAGGGAACTACGAGCAGTACTTC. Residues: CASVTGNYEQYF.

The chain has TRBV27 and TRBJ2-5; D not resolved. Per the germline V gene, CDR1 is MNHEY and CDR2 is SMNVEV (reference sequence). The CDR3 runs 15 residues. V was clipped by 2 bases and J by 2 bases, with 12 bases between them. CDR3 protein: CASSLVPPRQETQYF. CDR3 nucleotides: TGTGCCAGCAGTTTAGTCCCTCCGAGGCAAGAGACCCAGTACTTC.

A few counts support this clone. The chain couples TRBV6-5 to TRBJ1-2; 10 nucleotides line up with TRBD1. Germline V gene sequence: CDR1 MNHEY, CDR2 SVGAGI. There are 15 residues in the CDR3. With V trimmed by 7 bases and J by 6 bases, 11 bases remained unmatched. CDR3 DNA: TGTGCCAGCAAGAGAGAGACAGGGGGCCAGGATGGCTACACCTTC. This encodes CASKRETGGQDGYTF.

The CDR3 bases are TGTGCCAGCAGCTTAGGCGGGGGGCCGTACAATGAGCAGTTCTTC. It encodes CASSLGGGPYNEQFF. This chain connects TRBV7-2 to TRBJ2-1, with 8 bases fitting TRBD2. The CDR3 totals 15 residues. The junction had 3 bases not matched to a gene; V was cut back by 1 base and J by 4 bases. CDR1 and CDR2 (germline): SGHTA, FQGNSA.

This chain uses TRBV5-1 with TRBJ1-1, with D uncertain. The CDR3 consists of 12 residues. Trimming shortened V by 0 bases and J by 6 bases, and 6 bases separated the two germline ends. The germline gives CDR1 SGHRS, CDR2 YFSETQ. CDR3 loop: CASSLGAAEAFF. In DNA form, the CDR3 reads TGCGCCAGCAGCTTGGGAGCGGCTGAAGCTTTCTTT.

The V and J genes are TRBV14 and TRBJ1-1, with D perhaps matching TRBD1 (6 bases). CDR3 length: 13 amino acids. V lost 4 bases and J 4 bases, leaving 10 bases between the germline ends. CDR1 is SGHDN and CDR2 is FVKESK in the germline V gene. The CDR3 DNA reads TGTGCCAGCAGCCTCACAGGGAGCACTGAAGCTTTCTTT. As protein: CASSLTGSTEAFF.

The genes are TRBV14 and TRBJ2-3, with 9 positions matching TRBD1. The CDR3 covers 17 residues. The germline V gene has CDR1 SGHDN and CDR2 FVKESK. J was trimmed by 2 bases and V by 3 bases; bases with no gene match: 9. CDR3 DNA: TGTGCCAGCAGCCATGCGGGACAGGGTCCGAACACAGATACGCAGTATTTT. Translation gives CASSHAGQGPNTDTQYF.

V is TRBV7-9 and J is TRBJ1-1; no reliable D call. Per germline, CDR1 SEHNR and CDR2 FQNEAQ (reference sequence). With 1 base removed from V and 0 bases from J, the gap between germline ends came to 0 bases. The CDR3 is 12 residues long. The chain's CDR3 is CASSLVNTEAFF. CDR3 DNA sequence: TGTGCCAGCAGCTTAGTGAACACTGAAGCTTTCTTT.

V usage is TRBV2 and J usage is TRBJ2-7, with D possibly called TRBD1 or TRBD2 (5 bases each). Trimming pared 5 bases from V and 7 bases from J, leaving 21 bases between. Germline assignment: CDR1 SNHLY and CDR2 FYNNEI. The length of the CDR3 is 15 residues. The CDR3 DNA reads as TGTGCCAGCAGTCAGTCCGGGACGGCCCCTGATGAGCAGTACTTC. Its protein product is CASSQSGTAPDEQYF.

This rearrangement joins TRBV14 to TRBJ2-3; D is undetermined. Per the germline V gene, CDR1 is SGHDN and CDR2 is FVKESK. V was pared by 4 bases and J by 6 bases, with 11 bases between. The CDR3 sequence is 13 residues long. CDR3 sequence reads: CASSLAPADTQYF. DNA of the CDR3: TGTGCCAGCAGCCTTGCTCCCGCGGATACGCAGTATTTT.

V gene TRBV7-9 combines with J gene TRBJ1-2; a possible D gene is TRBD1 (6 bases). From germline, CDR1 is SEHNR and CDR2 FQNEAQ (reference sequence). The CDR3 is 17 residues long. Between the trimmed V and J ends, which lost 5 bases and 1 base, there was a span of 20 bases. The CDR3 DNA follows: TGTGCCAGCAGCCCAGCAGGGGCCGAAATCGTTAACTATGGCTACACCTTC. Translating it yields CASSPAGAEIVNYGYTF.